The 2 T cell receptor beta chains given below trace back to one sample, sequenced in a study of T cells after yellow fever vaccination. Using its own MiXCR run on the 5' RACE reads, TCRdb lists one record per CDR3 protein. The sample carries hundreds of thousands of distinct CDR3 sequences, 7% to 9% recorded once. The sample here was PBMCs, taken about 49 days after the first yellow fever vaccination. These receptors all come from a man younger than 30 who received the YFV17D yellow fever vaccine.

The CDR3 bases are TGTGCCAGCAGCTTAGAACAGCCCTACGAGCAGTACGTC. It encodes CASSLEQPYEQYV. This chain connects TRBV7-8 to TRBJ2-7; D unclear. The CDR3 contains 13 residues. CDR1 SGHVS and CDR2 FQNEAQ come from the germline V gene. V lost 1 base and J lost 2, with 6 bases in between.

This clonotype was seen a few times. The rearrangement links TRBV11-2 to TRBJ2-3; D is uncertain. This CDR3 contains 15 residues. CDR1 and CDR2 (germline): SGHAT, FQNNGV. V lost 3 bases to trimming and J lost 8 bases, with 18 bases between them. The CDR3 loop is CASSFAARHLGTQYF. In DNA form, the CDR3 reads TGTGCCAGCAGCTTTGCTGCGCGCCACTTAGGTACGCAGTATTTT.